Included here is one T cell receptor (beta chain) sequence, with context. The target antigen is unknown. This specimen belongs to a study of cytomegalovirus exposure and HLA in healthy donors. Study-level points and caveats: Analyses of presence and absence presupposed an approximately uniform sequencing depth across donors. It is likely that the observed cluster of highly shared sequence variants was a sequencing artifact. TCR beta V- and J-gene trimming was later associated with a missense DCLRE1C variant. Immune exposure was documented only through CMV serostatus.

Trimming removed 7 bases from V and 6 bases from J; junction bases left unmatched: 5. CDR3 size: 14 residues. CDR1 and CDR2 from the germline V gene are MDHEN and SYDVKM. Use of 60 Vbeta and 13 Jbeta primers characterized the PCR. TCRdb's table, derived via immunoSEQ multiplex PCR, lists solely in-frame clones and lacks some. Of 150,000 or so clones listed, about 83% were seen once; the top ten hold roughly an eighth. V gene TRBV28 combines with J gene TRBJ2-2; 10 positions match TRBD1. The material sequenced was PBMCs. This clonotype was obtained from a man aged 40-49 years in good health and CMV-seropositive. As DNA, the CDR3 is TGTGCCAGCACCATGGACAGGGGGGCCGGGGAGCTGTTTTTT. This translates into CASTMDRGAGELFF.